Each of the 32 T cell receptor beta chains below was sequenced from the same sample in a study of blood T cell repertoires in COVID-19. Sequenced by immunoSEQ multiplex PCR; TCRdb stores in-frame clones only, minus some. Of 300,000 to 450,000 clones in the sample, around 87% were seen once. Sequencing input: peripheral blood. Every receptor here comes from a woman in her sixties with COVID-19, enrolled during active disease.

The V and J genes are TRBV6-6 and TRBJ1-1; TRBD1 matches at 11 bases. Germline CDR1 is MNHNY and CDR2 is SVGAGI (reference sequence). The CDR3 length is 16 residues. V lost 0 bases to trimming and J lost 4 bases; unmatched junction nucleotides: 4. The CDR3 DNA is TGTGCCAGCAGTTACTCCGGGACAGGGGGGGGCACTGAAGCTTTCTTT. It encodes CASSYSGTGGGTEAFF.

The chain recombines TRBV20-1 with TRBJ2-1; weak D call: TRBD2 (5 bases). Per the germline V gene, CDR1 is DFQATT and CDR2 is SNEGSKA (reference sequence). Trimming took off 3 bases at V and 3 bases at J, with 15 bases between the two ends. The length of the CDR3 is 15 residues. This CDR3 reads CSASSKRAYYNEQFF. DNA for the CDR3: TGCAGTGCTAGTTCCAAGAGGGCCTACTACAATGAGCAGTTCTTC.

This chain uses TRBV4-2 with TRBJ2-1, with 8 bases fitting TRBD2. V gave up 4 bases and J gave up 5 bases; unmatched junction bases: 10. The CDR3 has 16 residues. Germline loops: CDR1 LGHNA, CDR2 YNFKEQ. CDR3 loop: CASSPYGGARDNEQFF. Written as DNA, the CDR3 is TGTGCCAGCAGCCCGTACGGGGGGGCTCGTGACAATGAGCAGTTCTTC.

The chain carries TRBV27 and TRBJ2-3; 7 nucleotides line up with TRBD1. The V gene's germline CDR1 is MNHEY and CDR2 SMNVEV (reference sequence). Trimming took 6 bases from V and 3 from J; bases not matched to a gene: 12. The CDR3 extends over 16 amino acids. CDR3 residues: CASSKNRGVRTDTQYF. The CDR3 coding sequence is TGTGCCAGCAGCAAGAACAGGGGAGTTAGGACAGATACGCAGTATTTT.

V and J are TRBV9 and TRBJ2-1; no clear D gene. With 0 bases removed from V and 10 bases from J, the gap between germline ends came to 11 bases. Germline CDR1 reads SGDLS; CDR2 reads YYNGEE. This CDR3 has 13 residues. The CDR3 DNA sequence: TGTGCCAGCAGCGTAGAGTGGTGGGCAGAGCAGTTCTTC. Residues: CASSVEWWAEQFF.

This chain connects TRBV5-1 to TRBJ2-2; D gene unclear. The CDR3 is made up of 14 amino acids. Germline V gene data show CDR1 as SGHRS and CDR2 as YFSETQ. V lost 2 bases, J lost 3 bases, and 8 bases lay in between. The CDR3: CASSLVLDTGELFF. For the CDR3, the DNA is TGCGCCAGCAGCTTAGTCTTAGACACCGGGGAGCTGTTTTTT.

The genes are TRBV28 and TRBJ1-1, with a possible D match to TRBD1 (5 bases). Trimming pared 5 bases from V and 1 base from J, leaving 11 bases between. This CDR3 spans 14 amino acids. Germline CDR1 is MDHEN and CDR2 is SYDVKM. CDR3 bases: TGTGCCAGCAGTGGGCCGGGGGAGAACACTGAAGCTTTCTTT. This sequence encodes CASSGPGENTEAFF.

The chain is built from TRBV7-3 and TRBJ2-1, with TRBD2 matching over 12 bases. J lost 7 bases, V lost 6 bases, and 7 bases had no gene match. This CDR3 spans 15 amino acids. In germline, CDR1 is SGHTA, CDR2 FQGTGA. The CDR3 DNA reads TGTGCCAGCAGTCCAGGGGGACTAGCGGGTAATGAGCAGTTCTTC. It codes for CASSPGGLAGNEQFF. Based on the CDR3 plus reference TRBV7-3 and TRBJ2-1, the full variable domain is GAGVSQTPSNKVTEKGKYVELRCDPISGHTALYWYRQSLGQGPEFLIYFQGTGAADDSGLPNDRFFAVRPEGSVSTLKIQRTERGDSAVYLCASSPGGLAGNEQFFGPGTRLTVL.

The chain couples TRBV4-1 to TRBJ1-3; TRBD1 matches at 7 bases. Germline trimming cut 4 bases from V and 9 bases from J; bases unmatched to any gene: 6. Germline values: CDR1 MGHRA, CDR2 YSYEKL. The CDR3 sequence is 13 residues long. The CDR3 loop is CASSPRQGGTIYF. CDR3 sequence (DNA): TGCGCCAGCAGCCCCCGACAGGGTGGCACCATATATTTT.

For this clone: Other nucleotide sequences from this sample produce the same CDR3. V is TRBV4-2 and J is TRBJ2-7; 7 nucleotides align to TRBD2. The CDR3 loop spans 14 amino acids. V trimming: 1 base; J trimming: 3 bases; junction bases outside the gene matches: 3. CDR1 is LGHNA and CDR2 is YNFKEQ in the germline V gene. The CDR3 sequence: CASSQGGRGYEQYF. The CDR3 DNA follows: TGTGCCAGCAGCCAAGGGGGGAGGGGCTACGAGCAGTACTTC.

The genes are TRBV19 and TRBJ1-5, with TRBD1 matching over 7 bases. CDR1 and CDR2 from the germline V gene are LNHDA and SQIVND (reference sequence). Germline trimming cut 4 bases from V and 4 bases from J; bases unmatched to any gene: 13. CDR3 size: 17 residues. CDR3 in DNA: TGTGCCAGTAGTACGAGGGGGACAGCTCTCAATAATCAGCCCCAGCATTTT. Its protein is CASSTRGTALNNQPQHF.

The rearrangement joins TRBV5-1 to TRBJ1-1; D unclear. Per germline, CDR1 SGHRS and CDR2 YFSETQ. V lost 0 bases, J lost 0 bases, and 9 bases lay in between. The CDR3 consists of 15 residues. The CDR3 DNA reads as TGCGCCAGCAGCTTGGGCGAAGACATGAACACTGAAGCTTTCTTT. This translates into CASSLGEDMNTEAFF.

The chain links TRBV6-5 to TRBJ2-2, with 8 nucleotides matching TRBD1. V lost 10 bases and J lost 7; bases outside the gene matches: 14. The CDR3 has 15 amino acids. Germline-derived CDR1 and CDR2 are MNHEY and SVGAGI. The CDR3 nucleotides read TGTGCCACCTGGGGGGCCAGGGGGCAGGGCGGGGAGCTGTTTTTT. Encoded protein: CATWGARGQGGELFF.

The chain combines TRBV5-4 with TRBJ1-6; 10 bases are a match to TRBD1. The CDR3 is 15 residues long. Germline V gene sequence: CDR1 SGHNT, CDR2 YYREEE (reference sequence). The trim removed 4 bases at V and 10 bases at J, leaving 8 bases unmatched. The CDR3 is CASSVGQGQGSPLHF. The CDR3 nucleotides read TGTGCCAGCAGCGTGGGACAGGGGCAAGGCTCACCCCTCCACTTT.

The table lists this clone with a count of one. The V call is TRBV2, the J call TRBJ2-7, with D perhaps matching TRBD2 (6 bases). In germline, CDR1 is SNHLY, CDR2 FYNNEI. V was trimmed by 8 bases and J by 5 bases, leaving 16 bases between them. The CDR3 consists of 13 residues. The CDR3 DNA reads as TGTGCCAGCTGGTCCGGGGGTAACCACGAGCAGTACTTC. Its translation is CASWSGGNHEQYF.

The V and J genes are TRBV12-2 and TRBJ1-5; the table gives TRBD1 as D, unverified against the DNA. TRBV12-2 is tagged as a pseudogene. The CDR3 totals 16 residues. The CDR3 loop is CASRFAGTGVDQPQHF. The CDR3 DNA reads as TGTGCAAGTCGCTTCGCCGGGACAGGGGTGGATCAGCCCCAGCATTTT.

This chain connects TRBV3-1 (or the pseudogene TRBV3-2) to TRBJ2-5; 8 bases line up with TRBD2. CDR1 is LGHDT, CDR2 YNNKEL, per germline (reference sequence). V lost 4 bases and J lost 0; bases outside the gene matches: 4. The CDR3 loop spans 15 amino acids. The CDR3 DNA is TGTGCCAGCAGCCGGACGGGGGGGAACCAAGAGACCCAGTACTTC. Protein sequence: CASSRTGGNQETQYF.

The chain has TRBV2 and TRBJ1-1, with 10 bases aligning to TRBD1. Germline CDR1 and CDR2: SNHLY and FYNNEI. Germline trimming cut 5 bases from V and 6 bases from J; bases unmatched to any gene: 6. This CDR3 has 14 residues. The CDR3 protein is CASSFYGQGAEAFF. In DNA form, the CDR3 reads TGTGCCAGCAGTTTTTATGGACAGGGGGCTGAAGCTTTCTTT. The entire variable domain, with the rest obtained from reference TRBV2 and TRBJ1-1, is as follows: EPEVTQTPSHQVTQMGQEVILRCVPISNHLYFYWYRQILGQKVEFLVSFYNNEISEKSEIFDDQFSVERPDGSNFTLKIRSTKLEDSAMYFCASSFYGQGAEAFFGQGTRLTVV.

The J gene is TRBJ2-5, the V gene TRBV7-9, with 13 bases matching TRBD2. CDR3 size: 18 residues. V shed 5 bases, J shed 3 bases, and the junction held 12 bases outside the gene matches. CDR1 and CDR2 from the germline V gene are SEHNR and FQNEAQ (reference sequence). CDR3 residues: CASSVTRGLAGAEETQYF. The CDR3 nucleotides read TGTGCCAGCAGCGTTACACGCGGACTAGCGGGGGCCGAAGAGACCCAGTACTTC.

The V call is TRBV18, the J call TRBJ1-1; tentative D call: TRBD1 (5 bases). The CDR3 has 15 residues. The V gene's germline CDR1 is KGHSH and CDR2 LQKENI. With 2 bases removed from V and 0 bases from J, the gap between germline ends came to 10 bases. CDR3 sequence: CASSPFQGLNTEAFF. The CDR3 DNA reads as TGTGCCAGCTCACCATTCCAGGGCTTGAACACTGAAGCTTTCTTT.

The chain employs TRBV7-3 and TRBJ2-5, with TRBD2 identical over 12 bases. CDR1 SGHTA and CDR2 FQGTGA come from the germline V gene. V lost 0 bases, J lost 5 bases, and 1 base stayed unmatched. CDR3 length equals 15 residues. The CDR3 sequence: CASSLTTSGGETQYF. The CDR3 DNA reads TGTGCCAGCAGCTTAACAACTAGCGGGGGGGAGACCCAGTACTTC. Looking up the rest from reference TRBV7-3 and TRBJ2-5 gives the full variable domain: GAGVSQTPSNKVTEKGKYVELRCDPISGHTALYWYRQSLGQGPEFLIYFQGTGAADDSGLPNDRFFAVRPEGSVSTLKIQRTERGDSAVYLCASSLTTSGGETQYFGPGTRLLVL.

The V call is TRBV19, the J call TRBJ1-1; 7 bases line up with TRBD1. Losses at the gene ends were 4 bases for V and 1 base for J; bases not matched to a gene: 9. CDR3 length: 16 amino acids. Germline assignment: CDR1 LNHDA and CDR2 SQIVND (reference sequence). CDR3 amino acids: CASSRRNRGWNTEAFF. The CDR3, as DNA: TGTGCCAGTAGTAGACGAAACAGGGGCTGGAACACTGAAGCTTTCTTT.

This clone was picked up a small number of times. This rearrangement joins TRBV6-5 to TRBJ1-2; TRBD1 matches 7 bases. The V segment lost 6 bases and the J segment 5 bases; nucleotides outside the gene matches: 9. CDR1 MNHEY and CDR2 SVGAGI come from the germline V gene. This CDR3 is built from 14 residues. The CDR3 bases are TGTGCCAGCAGGGATAGACAGGGCGGATATGGCTACACCTTC. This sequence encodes CASRDRQGGYGYTF.

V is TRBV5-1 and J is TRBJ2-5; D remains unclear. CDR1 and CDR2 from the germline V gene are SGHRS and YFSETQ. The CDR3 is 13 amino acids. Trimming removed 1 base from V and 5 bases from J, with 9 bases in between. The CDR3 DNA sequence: TGCGCCAGCAGCTTGACCTCTAGGGAGACCCAGTACTTC. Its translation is CASSLTSRETQYF. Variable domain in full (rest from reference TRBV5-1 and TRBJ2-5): KAGVTQTPRYLIKTRGQQVTLSCSPISGHRSVSWYQQTPGQGLQFLFEYFSETQRNKGNFPGRFSGRQFSNSRSEMNVSTLELGDSALYLCASSLTSRETQYFGPGTRLLVL.

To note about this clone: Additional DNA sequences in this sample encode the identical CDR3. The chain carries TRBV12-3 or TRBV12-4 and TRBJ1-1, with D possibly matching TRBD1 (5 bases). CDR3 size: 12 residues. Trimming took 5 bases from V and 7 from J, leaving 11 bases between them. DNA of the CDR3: TGTGCCAGCAGTCGGCAGGGAATTGAAGCTTTCTTT. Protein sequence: CASSRQGIEAFF.

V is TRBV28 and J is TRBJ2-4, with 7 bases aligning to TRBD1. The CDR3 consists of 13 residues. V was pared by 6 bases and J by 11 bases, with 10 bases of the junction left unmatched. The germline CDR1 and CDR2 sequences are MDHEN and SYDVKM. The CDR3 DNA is TGTGCCAGCAGCCCCTATCGGGACAGCTTTCAGTACTTC. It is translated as CASSPYRDSFQYF.

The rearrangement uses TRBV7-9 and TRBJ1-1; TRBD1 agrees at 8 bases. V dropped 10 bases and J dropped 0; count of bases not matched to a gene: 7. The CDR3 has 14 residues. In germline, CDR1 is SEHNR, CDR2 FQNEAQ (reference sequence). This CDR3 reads CATLRTGMNTEAFF. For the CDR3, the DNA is TGTGCCACCTTACGGACAGGGATGAACACTGAAGCTTTCTTT.

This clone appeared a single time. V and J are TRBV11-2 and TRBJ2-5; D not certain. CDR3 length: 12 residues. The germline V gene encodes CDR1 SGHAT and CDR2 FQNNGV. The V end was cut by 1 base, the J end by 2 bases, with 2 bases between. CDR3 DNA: TGTGCCAGCAGCTTAGTACAAGAGACCCAGTACTTC. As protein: CASSLVQETQYF.

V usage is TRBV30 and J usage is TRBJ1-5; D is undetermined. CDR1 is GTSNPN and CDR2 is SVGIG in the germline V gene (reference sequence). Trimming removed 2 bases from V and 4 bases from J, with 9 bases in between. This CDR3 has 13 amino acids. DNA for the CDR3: TGTGCCTGGAGTTTCCAGGATAATCAGCCCCAGCATTTT. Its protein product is CAWSFQDNQPQHF.

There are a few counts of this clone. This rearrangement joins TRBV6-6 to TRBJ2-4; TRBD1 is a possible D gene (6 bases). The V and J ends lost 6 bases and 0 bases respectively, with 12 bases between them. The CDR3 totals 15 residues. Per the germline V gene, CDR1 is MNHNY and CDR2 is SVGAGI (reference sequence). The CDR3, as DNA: TGTGCCAGCAGCCAAGGACAGATAGCCAAAAACATTCAGTACTTC. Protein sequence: CASSQGQIAKNIQYF.

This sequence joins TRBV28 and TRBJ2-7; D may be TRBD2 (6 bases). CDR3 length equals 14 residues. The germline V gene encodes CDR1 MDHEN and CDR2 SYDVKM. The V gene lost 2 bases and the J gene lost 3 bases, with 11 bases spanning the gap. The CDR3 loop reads CASSLLANLYEQYF. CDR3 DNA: TGTGCCAGCAGTTTACTAGCGAACCTCTACGAGCAGTACTTC. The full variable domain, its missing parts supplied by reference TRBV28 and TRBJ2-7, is DVKVTQSSRYLVKRTGEKVFLECVQDMDHENMFWYRQDPGLGLRLIYFSYDVKMKEKGDIPEGYSVSREKKERFSLILESASTNQTSMYLCASSLLANLYEQYFGPGTRLTVT.

CDR3 in DNA: TGTGCCAGTAGTATAATAGGAGAACGAGATGAAAAACTGTTTTTT. It encodes CASSIIGERDEKLFF. The genes are TRBV19 and TRBJ1-4, with D hard to call. Germline assignment: CDR1 LNHDA and CDR2 SQIVND (reference sequence). With 2 bases removed from V and 6 bases from J, the gap between germline ends came to 13 bases. The CDR3 covers 15 residues.